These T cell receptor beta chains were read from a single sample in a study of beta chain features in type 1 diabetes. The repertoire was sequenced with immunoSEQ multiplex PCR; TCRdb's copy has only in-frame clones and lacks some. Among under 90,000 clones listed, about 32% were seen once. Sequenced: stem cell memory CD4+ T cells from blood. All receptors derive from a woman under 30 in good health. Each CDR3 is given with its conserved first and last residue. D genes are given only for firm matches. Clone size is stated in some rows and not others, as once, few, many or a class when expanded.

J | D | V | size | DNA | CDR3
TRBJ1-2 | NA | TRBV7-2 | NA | TGTGCCAGCAGCCCTCACGCGGGGGCTCGCTATGGCTACACCTTC | CASSPHAGARYGYTF
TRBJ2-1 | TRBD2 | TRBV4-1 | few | TGCGCCAGCAGCCTTACTAGCGGGGGCCCTAGCTCCTACAATGAGCAGTTCTTC | CASSLTSGGPSSYNEQFF
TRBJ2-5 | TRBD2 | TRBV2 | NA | TGTGCCAGCAGTGGAATTGCGGGGGGTAGGGAGACCCAGTACTTC | CASSGIAGGRETQYF
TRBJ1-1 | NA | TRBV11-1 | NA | TGTGCCAGCAGCTTCGGGGAGGGCACTGAAGCTTTCTTT | CASSFGEGTEAFF
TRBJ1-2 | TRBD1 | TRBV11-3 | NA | TGTGCCAGCAGCCCGACAGGGAACTATGGCTACACCTTC | CASSPTGNYGYTF
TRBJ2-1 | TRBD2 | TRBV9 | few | TGTGCCAGCAGCGTAGTCGGGAGGGGTTCCTACAATGAGCAGTTCTTC | CASSVVGRGSYNEQFF
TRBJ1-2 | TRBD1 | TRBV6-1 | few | TGTGCCAGCAGTGAAGGCCCAGGGGGCAGCTATGGCTACACCTTC | CASSEGPGGSYGYTF
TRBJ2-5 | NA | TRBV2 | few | TGTGCCAGCAGCCAGACTAGTCAAGAGACCCAGTACTTC | CASSQTSQETQYF
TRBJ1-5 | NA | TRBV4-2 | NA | TGTGCCAGCAGCCAAGATACAACCTTGGCAAATCAGCCCCAGCATTTT | CASSQDTTLANQPQHF
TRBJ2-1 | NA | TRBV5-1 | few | TGCGCCAGCAGCCCCGGTTATGAGCAGTTCTTC | CASSPGYEQFF
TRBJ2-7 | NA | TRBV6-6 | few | TGTGCCAGCAGGCCCAGTGGCGGGGAGCAGTACTTC | CASRPSGGEQYF
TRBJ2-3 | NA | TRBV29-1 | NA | TGCAGCGTTGAAGGGTGGGCAGGCACAGATACGCAGTATTTT | CSVEGWAGTDTQYF
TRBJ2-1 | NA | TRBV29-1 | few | TGCAGCGTTGTTCCGAGCTCCTACAATGAGCAGTTCTTC | CSVVPSSYNEQFF
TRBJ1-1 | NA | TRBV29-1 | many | TGCAGCGTTGAGCGAATGAACACTGAAGCTTTCTTT | CSVERMNTEAFF
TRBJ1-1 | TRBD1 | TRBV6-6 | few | TGTGCCAGCAGGGACAGGACGAGAACTGAAGCTTTCTTT | CASRDRTRTEAFF
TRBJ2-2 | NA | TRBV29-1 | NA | TGCAGCGTTGGATGGCAGGGTCCCGGGGAGCTGTTTTTT | CSVGWQGPGELFF
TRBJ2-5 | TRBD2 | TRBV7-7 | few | TGTGCTAGCAGTCTCGGACTAGCGGGGACACAAGAGACCCAGTACTTC | CASSLGLAGTQETQYF
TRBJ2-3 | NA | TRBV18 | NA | TGTGCCAGCTCCCGTGACAACACAGATACGCAGTATTTT | CASSRDNTDTQYF
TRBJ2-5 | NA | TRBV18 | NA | TGTGCCAGCTCACCGAGCCCCCAAGAGACCCAGTACTTC | CASSPSPQETQYF
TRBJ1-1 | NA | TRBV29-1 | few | TGCAGCGTTTTGGGCCAGGGGCCTGAAGCTTTCTTT | CSVLGQGPEAFF
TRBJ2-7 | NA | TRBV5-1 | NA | TGCGCCAGCAGCCAAGGGAGTGTGAGCGGCGAGCAGTACTTC | CASSQGSVSGEQYF
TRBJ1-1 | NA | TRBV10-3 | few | TGTGCCATCAGTGACAGGGGGAACACTGAAGCTTTCTTT | CAISDRGNTEAFF
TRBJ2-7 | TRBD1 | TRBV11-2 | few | TGTGCCAGCAGCCAAAATCCTCCGGGACAGGTTCGCTACGAGCAGTACTTC | CASSQNPPGQVRYEQYF
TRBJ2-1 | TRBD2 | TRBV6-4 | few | TGTGCCAGCAGTGAGGTCGGGACTAGCGGCTACAATGAGCAGTTCTTC | CASSEVGTSGYNEQFF
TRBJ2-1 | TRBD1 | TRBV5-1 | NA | TGCGCCAGCAGCTTGGGGCCGGGACAGGGAGACAATGAGCAGTTCTTC | CASSLGPGQGDNEQFF
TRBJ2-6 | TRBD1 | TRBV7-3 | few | TGTGCCAGCAGCTTATCCCGGGACAGTGGGGCCAACGTCCTGACTTTC | CASSLSRDSGANVLTF
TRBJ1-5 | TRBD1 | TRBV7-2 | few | TGTGCCAGCAGCTCGGACAGGGGAAGAAGCAATCAGCCCCAGCATTTT | CASSSDRGRSNQPQHF
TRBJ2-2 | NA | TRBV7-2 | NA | TGTGCCAGCAGCTTAGAATCCCGCGGGGAGCTGTTTTTT | CASSLESRGELFF
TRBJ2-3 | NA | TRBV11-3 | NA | TGTGCCAGCAGCCCAGGGGAGATGAGCACAGATACGCAGTATTTT | CASSPGEMSTDTQYF
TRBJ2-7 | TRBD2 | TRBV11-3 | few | TGTGCCAGCAGCACCCGGACTAGCGTGGGCGAGCAGTACTTC | CASSTRTSVGEQYF
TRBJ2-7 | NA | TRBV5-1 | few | TGCGCCAGCAGCTTGGGAGTAGACTACGAGCAGTACTTC | CASSLGVDYEQYF
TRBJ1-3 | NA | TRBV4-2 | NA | TGTGCCAGCAGTCGTGAGGGAGACGTCCCTGGAAACACCATATATTTT | CASSREGDVPGNTIYF
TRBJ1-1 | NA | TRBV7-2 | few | TGTGCCAGCAGCTTAGTGTGGGGCAGGGCCCACACTGAAGCTTTCTTT | CASSLVWGRAHTEAFF
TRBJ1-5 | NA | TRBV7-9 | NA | TGTGCCAGCAGCCAACAGGGCCATCAGCCCCAGCATTTT | CASSQQGHQPQHF
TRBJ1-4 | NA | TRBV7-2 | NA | TGTGCCAGCAGGCGCGGACAGAATAATGAAAAACTGTTTTTT | CASRRGQNNEKLFF
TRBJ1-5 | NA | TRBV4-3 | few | TGCGCCAGCAGCCAAGATATCAGGGTATTAGCTCAGCCCCAGCATTTT | CASSQDIRVLAQPQHF
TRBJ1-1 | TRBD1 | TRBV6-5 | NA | TGTGCCAGCAGTTCGGTACAGGGGACTGAAGCTTTCTTT | CASSSVQGTEAFF
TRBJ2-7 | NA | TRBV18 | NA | TGTGCCAGCTCACCCACTCAGGATAGCTACGAGCAGTACTTC | CASSPTQDSYEQYF
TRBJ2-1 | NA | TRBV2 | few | TGTGCCAGCAGTGAACAACAGAACAATGAGCAGTTCTTC | CASSEQQNNEQFF
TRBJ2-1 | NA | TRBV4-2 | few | TGTGCCAGCAGCCAAGTAGGGGACTTCCCCTACAATGAGCAGTTCTTC | CASSQVGDFPYNEQFF
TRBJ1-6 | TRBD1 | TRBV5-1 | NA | TGCGCCAGCAGCTTGGAACAGGGGAATTCACCCCTCCACTTT | CASSLEQGNSPLHF
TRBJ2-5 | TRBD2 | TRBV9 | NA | TGTGCCAGCAGCCCCGGCCGATTTAGCGGGGTAGGCGAGACCCAGTACTTC | CASSPGRFSGVGETQYF
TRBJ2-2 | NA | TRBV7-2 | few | TGTGCCAGCAGCTTCGGATCACAGGGTTTCTGGAACACCGGGGAGCTGTTTTTT | CASSFGSQGFWNTGELFF
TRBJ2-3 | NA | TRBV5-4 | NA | TGTGCCAGCAGCTTGGCGTCAGGGAGGTATAAGGTTACGCAGTATTTT | CASSLASGRYKVTQYF
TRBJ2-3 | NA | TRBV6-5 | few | TGTGCCAGCAAAGACTCCTTTTCGGGCACAGATACGCAGTATTTT | CASKDSFSGTDTQYF
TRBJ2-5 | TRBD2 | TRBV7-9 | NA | TGTGCCAGCGGCTGGACTAGCGGGATCCGGAGGGGCCAAGAGACCCAGTACTTC | CASGWTSGIRRGQETQYF
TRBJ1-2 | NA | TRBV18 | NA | TGTGCCAGCTCACCACCAGAAAAGGGAAGGGGAAGAATATTC | CASSPPEKGRGRIF
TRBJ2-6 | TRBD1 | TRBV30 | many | TGTGCCTGGAGTGGGACAGGGCAATACTCTGGGGCCAACGTCCTGACTTTC | CAWSGTGQYSGANVLTF
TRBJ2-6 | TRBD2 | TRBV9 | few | TGTGCCAGCAGCGTAGTTAGCGGGGCTGGGGCCAACGTCCTGACTTTC | CASSVVSGAGANVLTF
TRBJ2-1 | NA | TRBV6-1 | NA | TGTGCCAGCAGTGATAGGGGCTCCTACAATGAGCAGTTCTTC | CASSDRGSYNEQFF
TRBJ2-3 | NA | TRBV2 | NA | TGTGCCAGCAGTGCGGGGTTCGTGGACACAGATACGCAGTATTTT | CASSAGFVDTDTQYF
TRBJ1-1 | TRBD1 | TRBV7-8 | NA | TGTGCCAGCAGCTTAGGGACAGGGAGGGAAGACACTGAAGCTTTCTTT | CASSLGTGREDTEAFF